This T cell receptor (beta chain) derives from a study of cytomegalovirus exposure and HLA in healthy donors. Primers for the PCR totalled 60 Vbeta and 13 Jbeta. This table comes from immunoSEQ multiplex PCR, and its TCRdb copy is limited to in-frame clones, with some not included. The sample has tens of thousands of clones, over 70% seen once. J lost 2 bases, V lost 6 bases, and 5 bases had no gene match. This CDR3 spans 14 amino acids. Germline-derived CDR1 and CDR2 are MNHEY and SMNVEV (reference sequence). The sequenced sample consisted of PBMCs. The V gene is TRBV27, the J gene TRBJ1-2, with TRBD1 matching 8 bases. This receptor was identified in a man aged 55-75 years in good health and CMV-seropositive. CDR3 sequence: CASRRTGSNYGYTF. The CDR3 DNA sequence: TGTGCCAGCAGACGGACAGGGAGCAACTATGGCTACACCTTC.